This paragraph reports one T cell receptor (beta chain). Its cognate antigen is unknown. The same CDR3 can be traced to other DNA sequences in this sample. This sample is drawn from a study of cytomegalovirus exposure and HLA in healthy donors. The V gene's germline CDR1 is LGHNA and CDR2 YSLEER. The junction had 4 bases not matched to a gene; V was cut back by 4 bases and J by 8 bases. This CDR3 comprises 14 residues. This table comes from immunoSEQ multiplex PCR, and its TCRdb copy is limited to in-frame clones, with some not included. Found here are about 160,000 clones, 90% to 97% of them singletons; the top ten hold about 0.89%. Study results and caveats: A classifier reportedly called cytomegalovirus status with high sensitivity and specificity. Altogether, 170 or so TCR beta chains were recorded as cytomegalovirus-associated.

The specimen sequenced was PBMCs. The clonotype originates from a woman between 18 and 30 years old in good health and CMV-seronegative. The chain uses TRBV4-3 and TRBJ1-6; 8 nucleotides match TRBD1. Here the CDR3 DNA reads TGCGCCAGCAGCCCCGGACAGGGCGATTCACCCCTCCACTTT. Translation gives CASSPGQGDSPLHF.